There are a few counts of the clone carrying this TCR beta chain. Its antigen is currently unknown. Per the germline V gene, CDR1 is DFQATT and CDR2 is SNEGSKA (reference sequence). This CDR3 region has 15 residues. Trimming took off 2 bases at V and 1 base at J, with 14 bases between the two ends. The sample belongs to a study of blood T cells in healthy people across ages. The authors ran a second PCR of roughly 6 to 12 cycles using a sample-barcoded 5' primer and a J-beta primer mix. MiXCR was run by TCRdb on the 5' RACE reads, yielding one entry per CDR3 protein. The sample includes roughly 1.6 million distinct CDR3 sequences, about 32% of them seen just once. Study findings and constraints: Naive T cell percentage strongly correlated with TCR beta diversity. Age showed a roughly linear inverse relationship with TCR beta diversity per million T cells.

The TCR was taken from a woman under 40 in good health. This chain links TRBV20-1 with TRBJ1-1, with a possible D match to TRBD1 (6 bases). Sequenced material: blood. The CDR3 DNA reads TGCAGTGCTAGACCAGAGACAGGTCCGAACACTGAAGCTTTCTTT. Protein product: CSARPETGPNTEAFF.